Below, 10 T cell receptor beta chains from the same sample are listed, as sequenced in a study of T cells in Graves' hyperthyroidism and ophthalmopathy. TCR beta CDR3 sequences were amplified from RNA transcripts. First-round RT-PCR targeting the TCR CDR3 was performed with the HTBI primer set. One entry per CDR3 protein results from TCRdb running MiXCR on the multiplex PCR reads. This repertoire shows hundreds of thousands of distinct CDR3 sequences, roughly 25% found once; its top ten account for over 70%. Specimen: blood. All receptors come from a man aged 45 to 65 with Graves' hyperthyroidism.

The V and J genes are TRBV4-2 and TRBJ2-2, with 8 nucleotides matching TRBD2. V lost 4 bases, J lost 3 bases, and 4 bases stayed unmatched. Germline CDR1 is LGHNA and CDR2 is YNFKEQ. The CDR3 contains 15 residues. In DNA form, the CDR3 reads TGTGCCAGCAGCCGCCCGGGGGGGGACACCGGGGAGCTGTTTTTT. This encodes CASSRPGGDTGELFF.

This clonotype was observed many times. This chain joins TRBV2 and TRBJ2-5; D may be TRBD1 (6 bases). This CDR3 region has 12 residues. The V end lost 6 bases, the J end lost 2 bases, and 7 bases lay between the germline ends. Germline CDR1 SNHLY, CDR2 FYNNEI. CDR3 protein: CASRGTQETQYF. CDR3 nucleotides: TGTGCCAGCAGGGGGACACAAGAGACCCAGTACTTC.

This clonotype was detected ten times or more. The rearrangement uses TRBV7-2 and TRBJ2-7, with D possibly being TRBD1 (6 bases). The germline V gene has CDR1 SGHTA and CDR2 FQGNSA. CDR3 length: 14 amino acids. V lost 0 bases and J 4 bases, leaving 10 bases between the germline ends. The CDR3 here is CASSLAQGRYEQYF. CDR3 bases: TGTGCCAGCAGCTTAGCACAGGGTAGATACGAGCAGTACTTC.

This clonotype showed up many times. The chain employs TRBV7-2 and TRBJ2-7; TRBD1 agrees at 7 bases. The V and J ends lost 4 bases and 2 bases, in that order; junction bases with no gene match: 11. Germline CDR1 SGHTA, CDR2 FQGNSA. The CDR3 runs to 16 residues. CDR3: CASSSEAVTGPYEQYF. CDR3 in DNA: TGTGCCAGCAGCTCCGAAGCCGTGACAGGGCCCTACGAGCAGTACTTC.

The chain combines TRBV11-2 with TRBJ2-5; 7 bases line up with TRBD1. The CDR3 length is 14 residues. Losses at the gene ends were 5 bases for V and 5 bases for J; bases not matched to a gene: 8. The germline CDR1 and CDR2 sequences are SGHAT and FQNNGV. As DNA, the CDR3 is TGTGCCAGCAGCCGGGACAGCCTAGGGGAGACCCAGTACTTC. Protein: CASSRDSLGETQYF.

The chain combines TRBV2 with TRBJ1-4; no definite D call. CDR1 is SNHLY, CDR2 FYNNEI, per germline. CDR3 length: 13 amino acids. Trimming removed 10 bases at V and 0 bases at J, with 9 bases between. The CDR3 loop is CATNFATNEKLFF. For the CDR3, the DNA is TGTGCCACCAACTTTGCAACTAATGAAAAACTGTTTTTT.

There are a few counts of this clonotype. The rearrangement joins TRBV20-1 to TRBJ2-3; no clear D. Germline V CDR1 and CDR2: DFQATT, SNEGSKA (reference sequence). The V end lost 3 bases, the J end lost 4 bases, and 5 bases lay between the germline ends. The CDR3 consists of 11 residues. CDR3 in amino acids: CSARNPDTQYF. Written as DNA, the CDR3 is TGCAGTGCTAGGAATCCAGATACGCAGTATTTT.

This sequence joins TRBV20-1 and TRBJ2-1; 15 nucleotides agree with TRBD2. CDR3 length: 19 residues. Germline V CDR1 and CDR2: DFQATT, SNEGSKA (reference sequence). The junction had 15 bases not matched to a gene; V was cut back by 0 bases and J by 9 bases. The CDR3 here is CSARDRPRWTSGRAFEQFF. The CDR3 coding sequence is TGCAGTGCTAGAGATCGCCCCCGGTGGACTAGCGGGAGGGCCTTTGAGCAGTTCTTC.

The chain is built from TRBV9 and TRBJ1-2; 10 bases are a match to TRBD1. Germline V gives CDR1 SGDLS, CDR2 YYNGEE. The CDR3 runs 15 residues. The V gene end was trimmed by 2 bases and the J gene end by 4 bases; junction bases not matched to a gene: 5. For the CDR3, the DNA is TGTGCCAGCAGCGTCGGGGACAGGGGAATCTATGGCTACACCTTC. It encodes CASSVGDRGIYGYTF. Full variable domain (remainder filled in from reference TRBV9 and TRBJ1-2): DSGVTQTPKHLITATGQRVTLRCSPRSGDLSVYWYQQSLDQGLQFLIQYYNGEERAKGNILERFSAQQFPDLHSELNLSSLELGDSALYFCASSVGDRGIYGYTFGSGTRLTVV.

This sequence joins TRBV24-1 and TRBJ2-1, with D tentatively TRBD2 (5 bases). The CDR3 contains 12 residues. Germline loops: CDR1 KGHDR, CDR2 SFDVKD. Trimming removed 8 bases from V and 7 bases from J, with 11 bases in between. The CDR3 loop is CATTSSLNEQFF. As DNA, the CDR3 is TGTGCCACCACCTCTAGCTTGAATGAGCAGTTCTTC.